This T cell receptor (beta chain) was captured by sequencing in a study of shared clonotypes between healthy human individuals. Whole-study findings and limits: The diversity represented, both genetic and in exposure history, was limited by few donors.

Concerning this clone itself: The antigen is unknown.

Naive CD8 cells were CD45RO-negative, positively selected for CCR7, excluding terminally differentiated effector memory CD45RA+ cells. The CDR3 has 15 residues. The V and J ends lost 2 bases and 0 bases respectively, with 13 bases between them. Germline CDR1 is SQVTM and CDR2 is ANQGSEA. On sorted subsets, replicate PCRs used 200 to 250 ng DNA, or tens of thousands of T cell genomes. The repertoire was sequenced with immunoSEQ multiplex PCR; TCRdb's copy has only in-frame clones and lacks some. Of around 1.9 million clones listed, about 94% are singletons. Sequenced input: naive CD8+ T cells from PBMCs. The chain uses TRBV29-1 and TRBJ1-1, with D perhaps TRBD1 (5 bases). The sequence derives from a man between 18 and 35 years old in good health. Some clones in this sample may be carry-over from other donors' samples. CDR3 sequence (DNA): TGCAGCGTTGAAACTCGCGGGGGACTGAACACTGAAGCTTTCTTT. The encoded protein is CSVETRGGLNTEAFF.